The rows below give T cell receptor beta chains drawn from one sample of a study of T-cell reconstitution after alpha-beta-depleted transplantation in children. TCRdb re-called the PCR reads with MiXCR, one entry per CDR3 protein. The table has some 350,000 distinct CDR3 sequences, about 17% seen once. The starting material was PBMCs, mostly from graft donor cells, obtained 360 days after TCRalphabeta/CD19-depleted stem cell transplant. These receptors came from a male patient aged 2-15 years who had a stem cell transplant for acute lymphoblastic leukemia, so the T cells may come from the graft donor. CDR3s include the opening cysteine and the closing phenylalanine or tryptophan. D genes are given only for firm matches. Expanded clones are given a class, and other clones once, few, many or no size at all.

length: 16
D: .
size: .
J: TRBJ2-1
V: TRBV2
CDR3: CASSRGGGRQYNEQFF
DNA: TGTGCCAGCAGCAGGGGGGGCGGGAGGCAATACAATGAGCAGTTCTTC

length: 14
D: .
size: many
J: TRBJ1-2
V: TRBV12-3/TRBV12-4
CDR3: CASKGAQGQSGYTF
DNA: TGTGCCAGCAAAGGGGCGCAGGGGCAGAGTGGCTACACCTTC

length: 14
D: .
size: few
J: TRBJ1-3
V: TRBV21-1
CDR3: CASIKPDSGNTIYF
DNA: TGTGCCAGCATAAAACCTGACTCTGGAAACACCATATATTTT

length: 17
D: .
size: .
J: TRBJ2-5
V: TRBV4-1
CDR3: CASSQDPADGRIATQYF
DNA: TGCGCCAGCAGCCAAGACCCCGCGGACGGTAGAATTGCGACCCAGTACTTC

length: 15
D: .
size: .
J: TRBJ2-3
V: TRBV28
CDR3: CASSLVVRGKDTQYF
DNA: TGTGCCAGCAGTTTAGTAGTCCGGGGGAAAGATACGCAGTATTTT

length: 12
D: TRBD1
size: many
J: TRBJ1-6
V: TRBV28
CDR3: CASRTGVSPLHF
DNA: TGTGCCAGCAGGACAGGGGTTTCACCCCTCCACTTT

length: 13
D: .
size: .
J: TRBJ2-5
V: TRBV6-1
CDR3: CASRKRGEETQYF
DNA: TGTGCCAGCCGGAAGAGGGGGGAAGAGACCCAGTACTTC

length: 16
D: TRBD1
size: .
J: TRBJ2-5
V: TRBV5-1
CDR3: CASSLDRGQGGETQYF
DNA: TGCGCCAGCAGCTTGGACCGTGGACAGGGGGGAGAGACCCAGTACTTC

length: 14
D: .
size: few
J: TRBJ2-1
V: TRBV10-3
CDR3: CAISGQSTRNEQFF
DNA: TGTGCCATCAGTGGCCAGTCCACGAGGAATGAGCAGTTCTTC

length: 15
D: .
size: once
J: TRBJ2-3
V: TRBV24-1
CDR3: CATSASPASTDTQYF
DNA: TGTGCCACCAGTGCGAGTCCAGCTAGCACAGATACGCAGTATTTT

length: 12
D: .
size: .
J: TRBJ2-1
V: TRBV20-1
CDR3: CSARDPLNEQFF
DNA: TGCAGTGCTAGAGACCCGTTGAATGAGCAGTTCTTC

length: 13
D: TRBD1
size: many
J: TRBJ1-5
V: TRBV20-1
CDR3: CSASGQVNQPQHF
DNA: TGCAGTGCTAGCGGACAGGTAAATCAGCCCCAGCATTTT

length: 16
D: TRBD2
size: .
J: TRBJ2-7
V: TRBV29-1
CDR3: CSVVSRTSGRTYEQYF
DNA: TGCAGCGTTGTAAGCCGAACTAGCGGGAGGACCTACGAGCAGTACTTC

length: 15
D: .
size: many
J: TRBJ2-2
V: TRBV28
CDR3: CASRSPRRNTGELFF
DNA: TGTGCCAGCAGGTCGCCCAGGAGGAACACCGGGGAGCTGTTTTTT

length: 19
D: TRBD1
size: few
J: TRBJ1-4
V: TRBV18
CDR3: CASSPGPTGWDATNEKLFF
DNA: TGTGCCAGCTCACCAGGGCCGACAGGGTGGGATGCAACTAATGAAAAACTGTTTTTT

length: 12
D: TRBD1
size: .
J: TRBJ2-7
V: TRBV29-1
CDR3: CSGRTGGYEQYF
DNA: TGCAGCGGACGGACAGGGGGCTACGAGCAGTACTTC

length: 18
D: .
size: few
J: TRBJ1-1
V: TRBV10-3
CDR3: CATRPGSGGREPNTEAFF
DNA: TGTGCCACCAGGCCTGGATCTGGGGGGCGAGAGCCGAACACTGAAGCTTTCTTT

length: 16
D: .
size: .
J: TRBJ2-7
V: TRBV7-6
CDR3: CASSLGLPGEPYEQYF
DNA: TGTGCCAGCAGCTTAGGTCTACCGGGAGAACCCTACGAGCAGTACTTC

length: 16
D: TRBD2
size: .
J: TRBJ2-3
V: TRBV4-2
CDR3: CASSPRVGSGGDTQYF
DNA: TGTGCCAGCAGCCCCCGAGTAGGTAGCGGGGGAGATACGCAGTATTTT

length: 18
D: .
size: .
J: TRBJ2-1
V: TRBV9
CDR3: CASSVGGGARQFYNEQFF
DNA: TGTGCCAGCAGCGTAGGAGGGGGGGCGCGACAATTTTACAATGAGCAGTTCTTC

length: 12
D: .
size: many
J: TRBJ1-1
V: TRBV24-1
CDR3: CATSDPLEGAFF
DNA: TGTGCCACCAGTGATCCCCTGGAGGGGGCTTTCTTT

length: 14
D: TRBD2
size: few
J: TRBJ2-7
V: TRBV4-3
CDR3: CASSQVLAAYEQYF
DNA: TGCGCCAGCAGCCAGGTACTAGCGGCCTACGAGCAGTACTTC

length: 14
D: .
size: few
J: TRBJ2-3
V: TRBV12-3/TRBV12-4
CDR3: CASSLLAFTDTQYF
DNA: TGTGCCAGCAGTTTGTTAGCGTTCACAGATACGCAGTATTTT

length: 19
D: TRBD2
size: few
J: TRBJ2-1
V: TRBV2
CDR3: CTSRFTGTSGRPLDNEQFF
DNA: TGTACCAGCAGGTTCACCGGGACTAGCGGGAGACCTCTCGACAATGAGCAGTTCTTC

length: 13
D: .
size: .
J: TRBJ1-2
V: TRBV6-5
CDR3: CASSYGNRYGYTF
DNA: TGTGCCAGCAGTTACGGCAACCGCTATGGCTACACCTTC

length: 15
D: .
size: few
J: TRBJ2-2
V: TRBV24-1
CDR3: CATSDPFPSTGELFF
DNA: TGTGCCACCAGTGATCCTTTTCCTAGTACCGGGGAGCTGTTTTTT

length: 16
D: .
size: few
J: TRBJ2-2
V: TRBV5-1
CDR3: CASSLGLPRATGELFF
DNA: TGCGCCAGCAGCTTGGGCCTGCCTAGGGCCACCGGGGAGCTGTTTTTT

length: 17
D: TRBD2
size: many
J: TRBJ2-1
V: TRBV18
CDR3: CASSPRLAGGAYNEQFF
DNA: TGTGCCAGCTCACCCCGTTTAGCGGGAGGGGCCTACAATGAGCAGTTCTTC

length: 15
D: TRBD2
size: many
J: TRBJ2-1
V: TRBV6-2/TRBV6-3
CDR3: CASTLAGGPYNEQFF
DNA: TGTGCCAGCACCCTAGCGGGAGGACCTTACAATGAGCAGTTCTTC

length: 14
D: TRBD1
size: .
J: TRBJ1-2
V: TRBV11-2
CDR3: CASSLLQGGGGYTF
DNA: TGTGCCAGCAGCTTGCTACAGGGGGGAGGTGGCTACACCTTC

length: 15
D: TRBD1
size: few
J: TRBJ1-4
V: TRBV4-2
CDR3: CASSLVRDRVEKLFF
DNA: TGTGCCAGCAGCCTCGTACGGGACAGGGTTGAAAAACTGTTTTTT

length: 17
D: .
size: few
J: TRBJ1-4
V: TRBV4-3
CDR3: CASSQDRAGKVREKLFF
DNA: TGCGCCAGCAGCCAAGATCGGGCAGGGAAGGTTAGAGAAAAACTGTTTTTT

length: 13
D: .
size: .
J: TRBJ2-7
V: TRBV4-1
CDR3: CASGGLTEGEQYF
DNA: TGCGCCAGCGGGGGACTCACAGAGGGGGAGCAGTACTTC